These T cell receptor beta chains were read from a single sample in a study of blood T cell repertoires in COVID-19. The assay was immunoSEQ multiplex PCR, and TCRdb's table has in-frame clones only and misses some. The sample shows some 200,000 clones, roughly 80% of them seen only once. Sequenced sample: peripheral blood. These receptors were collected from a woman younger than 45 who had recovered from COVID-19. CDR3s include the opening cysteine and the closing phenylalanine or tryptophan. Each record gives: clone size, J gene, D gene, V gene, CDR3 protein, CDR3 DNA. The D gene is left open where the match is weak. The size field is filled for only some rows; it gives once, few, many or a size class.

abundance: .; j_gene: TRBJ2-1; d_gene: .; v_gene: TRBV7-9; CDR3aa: CASSSRPEGRDEQFF; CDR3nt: TGTGCCAGCAGCTCGCGTCCGGAGGGAAGAGATGAGCAGTTCTTC
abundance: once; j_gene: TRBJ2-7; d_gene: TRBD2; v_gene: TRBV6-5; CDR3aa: CASSYGTSGFYEQYF; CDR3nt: TGTGCCAGCAGTTACGGGACTAGCGGGTTCTACGAGCAGTACTTC
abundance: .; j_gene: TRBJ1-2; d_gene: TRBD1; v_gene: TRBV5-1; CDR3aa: CASSGQQGSLYGYTF; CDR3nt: TGCGCCAGCAGCGGGCAACAGGGGTCCCTATATGGCTACACCTTC
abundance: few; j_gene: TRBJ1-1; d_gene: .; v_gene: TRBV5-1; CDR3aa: CASSLDTNTEAFF; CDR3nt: TGCGCCAGCAGCTTGGACACCAACACTGAAGCTTTCTTT
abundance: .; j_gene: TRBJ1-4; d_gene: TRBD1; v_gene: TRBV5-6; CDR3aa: CASSVGTGYNEKLFF; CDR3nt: TGTGCCAGCAGCGTTGGGACAGGCTACAATGAAAAACTGTTTTTT
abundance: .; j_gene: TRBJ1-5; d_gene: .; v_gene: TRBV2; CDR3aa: CASSGGGSRQPQHF; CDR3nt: TGTGCCAGCAGTGGGGGGGGCTCCCGGCAGCCCCAGCATTTT
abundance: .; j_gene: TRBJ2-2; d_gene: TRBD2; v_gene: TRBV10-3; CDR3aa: CAISGGGRNTGELFF; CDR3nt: TGTGCCATCAGTGGCGGGGGGAGGAACACCGGGGAGCTGTTTTTT
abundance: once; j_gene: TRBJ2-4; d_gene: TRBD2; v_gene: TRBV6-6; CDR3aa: CASRAGLAGKNIQYF; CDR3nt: TGTGCCAGCAGGGCGGGACTAGCGGGAAAAAACATTCAGTACTTC
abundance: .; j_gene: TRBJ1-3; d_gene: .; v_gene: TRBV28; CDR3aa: CASSPRSNSLGNTIYF; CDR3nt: TGTGCCAGCAGTCCCAGGTCCAACAGCTTAGGAAACACCATATATTTT
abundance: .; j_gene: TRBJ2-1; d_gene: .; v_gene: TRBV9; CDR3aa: CASSTSGSSYNEQFF; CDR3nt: TGTGCCAGCAGCACGAGCGGAAGCTCCTACAATGAGCAGTTCTTC
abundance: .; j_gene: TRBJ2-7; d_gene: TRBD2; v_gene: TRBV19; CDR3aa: CASTSSGTTYEQYF; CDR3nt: TGTGCCAGTACCTCTAGCGGGACCACCTACGAGCAGTACTTC
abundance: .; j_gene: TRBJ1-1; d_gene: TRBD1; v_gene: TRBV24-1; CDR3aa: CATRGTGLMNTEAFF; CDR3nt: TGTGCCACCAGGGGGACAGGGCTCATGAACACTGAAGCTTTCTTT
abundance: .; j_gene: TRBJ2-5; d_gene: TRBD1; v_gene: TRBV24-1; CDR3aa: CATSDLGDRQETQYF; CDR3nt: TGTGCCACCAGTGATTTGGGGGACAGACAAGAGACCCAGTACTTC
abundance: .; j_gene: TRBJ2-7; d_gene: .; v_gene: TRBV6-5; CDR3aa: CASTYSANSYEQYF; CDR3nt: TGTGCCAGCACCTATAGCGCGAACTCCTACGAGCAGTACTTC
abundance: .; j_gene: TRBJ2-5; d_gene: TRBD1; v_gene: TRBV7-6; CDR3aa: CASSLPGQGAGETQYF; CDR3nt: TGTGCCAGCAGCTTGCCGGGACAGGGGGCCGGAGAGACCCAGTACTTC
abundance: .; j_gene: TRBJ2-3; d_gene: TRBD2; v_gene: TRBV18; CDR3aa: CASSPPVKATSSADTQYF; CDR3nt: TGTGCCAGCTCACCACCGGTAAAGGCGACTAGCAGCGCAGATACGCAGTATTTT
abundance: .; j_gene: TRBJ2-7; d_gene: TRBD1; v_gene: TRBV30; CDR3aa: CASLTGSYEQYF; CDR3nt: TGTGCCTCCCTGACAGGGAGCTACGAGCAGTACTTC
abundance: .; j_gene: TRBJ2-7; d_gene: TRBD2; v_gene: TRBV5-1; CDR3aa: CASSEVSGTTSYEQYF; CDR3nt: TGCGCCAGCAGCGAGGTTAGCGGGACCACCTCCTACGAGCAGTACTTC
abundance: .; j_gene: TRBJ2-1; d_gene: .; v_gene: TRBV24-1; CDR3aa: CATSDPQMGGQFF; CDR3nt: TGTGCCACCAGTGACCCCCAGATGGGAGGGCAGTTCTTC
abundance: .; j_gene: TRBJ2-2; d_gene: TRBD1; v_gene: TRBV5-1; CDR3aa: CASNIAGTGNTGELFF; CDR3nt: TGCGCCAGCAACATCGCCGGGACAGGGAACACCGGGGAGCTGTTTTTT
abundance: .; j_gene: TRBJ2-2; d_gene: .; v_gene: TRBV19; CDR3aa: CASSIRGQINTGELFF; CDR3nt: TGTGCCAGTAGTATCAGAGGACAGATAAACACCGGGGAGCTGTTTTTT
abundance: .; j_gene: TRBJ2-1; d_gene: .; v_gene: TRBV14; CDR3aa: CASSQDWRGEQFF; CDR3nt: TGTGCCAGCAGCCAAGATTGGAGGGGTGAGCAGTTCTTC
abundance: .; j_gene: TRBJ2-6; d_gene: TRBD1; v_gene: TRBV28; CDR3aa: CAIEGWDRPGANVLTF; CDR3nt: TGTGCCATAGAAGGTTGGGACAGACCTGGGGCCAACGTCCTGACTTTC